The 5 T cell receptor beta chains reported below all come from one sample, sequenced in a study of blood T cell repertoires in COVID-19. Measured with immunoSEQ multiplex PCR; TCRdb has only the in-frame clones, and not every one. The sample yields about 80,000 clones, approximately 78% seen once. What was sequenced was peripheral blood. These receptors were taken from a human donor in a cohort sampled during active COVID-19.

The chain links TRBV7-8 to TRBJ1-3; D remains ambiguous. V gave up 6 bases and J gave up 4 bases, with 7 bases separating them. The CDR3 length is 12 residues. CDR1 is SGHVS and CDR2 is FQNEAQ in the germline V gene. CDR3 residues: CASSQTGNTIYF. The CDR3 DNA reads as TGTGCCAGCAGTCAGACAGGAAACACCATATATTTT.

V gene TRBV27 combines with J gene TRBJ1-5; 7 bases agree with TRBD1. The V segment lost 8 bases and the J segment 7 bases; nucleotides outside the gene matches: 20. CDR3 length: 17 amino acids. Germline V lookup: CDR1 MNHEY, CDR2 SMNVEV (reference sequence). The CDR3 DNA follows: TGTGCCAGCTCACCCATTTCCGGGCCAGGGGGTGGACAGCCCCAGCATTTT. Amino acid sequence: CASSPISGPGGGQPQHF.

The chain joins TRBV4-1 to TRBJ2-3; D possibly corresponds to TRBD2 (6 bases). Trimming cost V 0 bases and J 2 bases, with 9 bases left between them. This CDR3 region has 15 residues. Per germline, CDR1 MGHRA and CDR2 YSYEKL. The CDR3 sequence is CASSQDRDSTDTQYF. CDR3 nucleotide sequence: TGCGCCAGCAGCCAAGATCGGGACTCCACAGATACGCAGTATTTT.

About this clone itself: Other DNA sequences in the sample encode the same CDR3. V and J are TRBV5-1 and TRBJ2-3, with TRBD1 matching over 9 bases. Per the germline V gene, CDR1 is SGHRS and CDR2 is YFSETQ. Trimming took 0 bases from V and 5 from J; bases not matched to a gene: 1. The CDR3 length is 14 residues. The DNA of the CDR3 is TGCGCCAGCAGCTTGGGACAGGGGGTAGATACGCAGTATTTT. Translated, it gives CASSLGQGVDTQYF.

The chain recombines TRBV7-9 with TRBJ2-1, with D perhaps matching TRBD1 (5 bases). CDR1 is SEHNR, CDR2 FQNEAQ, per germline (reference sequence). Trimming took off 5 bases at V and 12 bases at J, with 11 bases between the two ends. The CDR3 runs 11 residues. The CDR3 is CASSPGSGQFF. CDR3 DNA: TGTGCCAGCAGCCCAGGGTCTGGGCAGTTCTTC.